Below are 28 T cell receptor beta chains sequenced from a single sample in a study of T cells in narcolepsy. Sequencing was performed with immunoSEQ multiplex PCR; in TCRdb, only in-frame clones are kept and a portion is missing. This sample has under 35,000 clones, with about 90% found just once. What was sequenced was memory (CD45RA-) CD4+ T cells from blood. The source of these receptors is a human donor in good health.

The chain links TRBV7-2 to TRBJ2-7, with TRBD2 matching over 13 bases. V gave up 1 base and J gave up 1 base; unmatched junction bases: 7. The CDR3 consists of 18 residues. Germline lookup yields CDR1 SGHTA and CDR2 FQGNSA. In DNA, the CDR3 is TGTGCCAGCAGCTTAGGGACTAGCGGGAGAACCGTTTCCTACGAGCAGTACTTC. This gives the protein CASSLGTSGRTVSYEQYF. Full variable domain (remainder filled in from reference TRBV7-2 and TRBJ2-7): GAGVSQSPSNKVTEKGKDVELRCDPISGHTALYWYRQSLGQGLEFLIYFQGNSAPDKSGLPSDRFSAERTGGSVSTLTIQRTQQEDSAVYLCASSLGTSGRTVSYEQYFGPGTRLTVT.

The table lists this clone with a count of one. The V call is TRBV19, the J call TRBJ1-1, with D uncertain. This CDR3 is built from 15 residues. Germline CDR1 and CDR2: LNHDA and SQIVND (reference sequence). The ends were cut back, 3 bases at V and 0 bases at J, with 11 bases in the middle. In nucleotides, the CDR3 is TGTGCCAGTAGTATTTCGGAGGTAATGAACACTGAAGCTTTCTTT. Translating it yields CASSISEVMNTEAFF.

The rearrangement joins TRBV5-1 to TRBJ1-1, with TRBD1 as a possible D gene (5 bases). The germline V gene has CDR1 SGHRS and CDR2 YFSETQ. Between the trimmed V and J ends, which lost 0 bases and 5 bases, there was a span of 14 bases. This CDR3 has 15 residues. The CDR3 bases are TGCGCCAGCAGCTTGGCCTCTCGGGGGTGGACTGAAGCTTTCTTT. Translating it yields CASSLASRGWTEAFF.

This clone was detected only once. V is TRBV4-3 and J is TRBJ2-7, with 11 bases matching TRBD2. The CDR3 spans 15 residues. Germline CDR1 and CDR2: LGHNA and YSLEER. The J segment lost 6 bases and the V segment lost 4 bases, leaving 8 bases of the junction unmatched. The CDR3 DNA sequence: TGCGCCAGCAGCCTCGATAGCGGGAGGGAGGGCGAGCAGTACTTC. It is translated as CASSLDSGREGEQYF.

This clone was seen only a few times. The CDR3 protein is CASSTTRDSGANVLTF. The CDR3, as DNA: TGTGCCAGCAGTACGACTAGGGACTCTGGGGCCAACGTCCTGACTTTC. The chain has TRBV6-6 and TRBJ2-6, with D maybe TRBD2 (6 bases). Germline V lookup: CDR1 MNHNY, CDR2 SVGAGI (reference sequence). This CDR3 is built from 16 residues. V shed 5 bases and J shed 0 bases, with 11 bases lying between them.

The chain carries TRBV5-6 and TRBJ2-1; D perhaps matches TRBD1 (6 bases). Germline loops: CDR1 SGHDT, CDR2 YYEEEE. The CDR3 covers 13 residues. With 0 bases removed from V and 5 bases from J, the gap between germline ends came to 6 bases. CDR3 loop: CASSLAGDNEQFF. In DNA form, the CDR3 reads TGTGCCAGCAGCTTGGCAGGGGACAATGAGCAGTTCTTC. The complete variable domain, with remaining parts taken from reference TRBV5-6 and TRBJ2-1, reads DAGVTQSPTHLIKTRGQQVTLRCSPKSGHDTVSWYQQALGQGPQFIFQYYEEEERQRGNFPDRFSGHQFPNYSSELNVNALLLGDSALYLCASSLAGDNEQFFGPGTRLTVL.

The chain couples TRBV9 to TRBJ1-1; no definite D call. The CDR3 has 15 amino acids. The germline gives CDR1 SGDLS, CDR2 YYNGEE. The V and J ends lost 3 bases and 6 bases respectively, with 18 bases between them. CDR3: CASSGYGPVNSEAFF. The DNA for the CDR3 is TGTGCCAGCAGCGGTTACGGACCGGTAAACTCTGAAGCTTTCTTT.

The J gene is TRBJ1-5, the V gene TRBV11-2; TRBD1 is a possible D gene (6 bases). CDR3 length equals 17 residues. V lost 1 base and J 6 bases, leaving 19 bases between the germline ends. Germline V gene data show CDR1 as SGHAT and CDR2 as FQNNGV. The CDR3 DNA reads as TGTGCCAGCAGCTTAGGCAAAAATGAGGGGGTTGGTCAGCCCCAGCATTTT. It specifies CASSLGKNEGVGQPQHF.

The chain joins TRBV11-2 to TRBJ2-1; D perhaps matches TRBD1 (5 bases). Germline V lookup: CDR1 SGHAT, CDR2 FQNNGV. Trimming removed 0 bases at V and 8 bases at J, with 11 bases between. The CDR3 extends over 14 amino acids. CDR3 amino acids: CASSLDRQGHEQFF. The DNA for the CDR3 is TGTGCCAGCAGCTTAGATAGGCAGGGCCATGAGCAGTTCTTC. Filled out from reference TRBV11-2 and TRBJ2-1, the complete variable domain reads EAGVAQSPRYKIIEKRQSVAFWCNPISGHATLYWYQQILGQGPKLLIQFQNNGVVDDSQLPKDRFSAERLKGVDSTLKIQPAKLEDSAVYLCASSLDRQGHEQFFGPGTRLTVL.

The rearrangement joins TRBV5-1 to TRBJ2-2; possibly TRBD1 for D (6 bases). This CDR3 region has 14 residues. The germline V gene encodes CDR1 SGHRS and CDR2 YFSETQ. The V end was cut by 4 bases, the J end by 1 base, with 8 bases between. CDR3 nucleotides: TGCGCCAGCAGCAAGACAGGGAACACCGGGGAGCTGTTTTTT. This codes for CASSKTGNTGELFF.

In this sample, this clone turned up once. V gene TRBV28 combines with J gene TRBJ2-7; no clear D gene. This CDR3 is built from 15 residues. V was trimmed by 4 bases and J by 3 bases, leaving 16 bases between them. Germline V gene sequence: CDR1 MDHEN, CDR2 SYDVKM. The chain's CDR3 is CASSSQARQSYEQYF. The CDR3 nucleotides read TGTGCCAGCAGTTCCCAAGCCAGGCAGAGCTACGAGCAGTACTTC. The entire variable domain, with the rest obtained from reference TRBV28 and TRBJ2-7, is as follows: DVKVTQSSRYLVKRTGEKVFLECVQDMDHENMFWYRQDPGLGLRLIYFSYDVKMKEKGDIPEGYSVSREKKERFSLILESASTNQTSMYLCASSSQARQSYEQYFGPGTRLTVT.

The J gene is TRBJ2-1, the V gene TRBV30, with 8 bases that match TRBD1. After removal of 5 bases from V and 2 bases from J, the junction contained 14 bases not matched to a gene. CDR1 is GTSNPN and CDR2 is SVGIG in the germline V gene (reference sequence). This CDR3 has 17 residues. This CDR3 reads CAWETGAIVLTYNEQFF. The CDR3 DNA follows: TGTGCCTGGGAGACAGGGGCCATAGTTTTGACCTACAATGAGCAGTTCTTC.

This chain connects TRBV25-1 to TRBJ2-2, with D maybe TRBD1 (5 bases). The V gene lost 2 bases and the J gene lost 6 bases, with 22 bases spanning the gap. This CDR3 contains 18 residues. CDR1 and CDR2 (germline): MGHDK, SYGVNS. The DNA of the CDR3 is TGTGCCAGCAGTGAAAGGTTCACAGGTGGCCAACCTTCCGGGGAGCTGTTTTTT. This gives the protein CASSERFTGGQPSGELFF.

In its sample, this clone was seen once. V is TRBV5-1 and J is TRBJ2-5; perhaps TRBD1 as D (6 bases). This CDR3 has 15 residues. The V and J ends lost 0 bases and 2 bases respectively, with 11 bases between them. Germline lookup yields CDR1 SGHRS and CDR2 YFSETQ. The CDR3 region is CASSLAQGGQETQYF. CDR3 DNA: TGCGCCAGCAGCTTGGCACAGGGTGGGCAAGAGACCCAGTACTTC. Full variable domain (outside the CDR3, taken from reference TRBV5-1 and TRBJ2-5): KAGVTQTPRYLIKTRGQQVTLSCSPISGHRSVSWYQQTPGQGLQFLFEYFSETQRNKGNFPGRFSGRQFSNSRSEMNVSTLELGDSALYLCASSLAQGGQETQYFGPGTRLLVL.

This clone was seen only a few times. J is TRBJ1-5 and V is TRBV7-2; no clear D. The germline V gene encodes CDR1 SGHTA and CDR2 FQGNSA. V was trimmed by 5 bases and J by 6 bases, leaving 14 bases between them. The CDR3 is made up of 14 amino acids. CDR3 DNA sequence: TGTGCCAGCAGCCCCGTAGGGTCTGCTCAGCCCCAGCATTTT. As protein: CASSPVGSAQPQHF.

This clone appeared a single time. The chain joins TRBV19 to TRBJ2-5, with a tentative D call TRBD2 (6 bases). Per the germline V gene, CDR1 is LNHDA and CDR2 is SQIVND (reference sequence). Trimming shortened V by 5 bases and J by 0 bases, and 16 bases separated the two germline ends. This CDR3 spans 16 amino acids. The CDR3 coding sequence is TGTGCCAGTAGTCCTGGGACTTCTAAGTACCAAGAGACCCAGTACTTC. It codes for CASSPGTSKYQETQYF. Based on the CDR3 plus reference TRBV19 and TRBJ2-5, the full variable domain is DGGITQSPKYLFRKEGQNVTLSCEQNLNHDAMYWYRQDPGQGLRLIYYSQIVNDFQKGDIAEGYSVSREKKESFPLTVTSAQKNPTAFYLCASSPGTSKYQETQYFGPGTRLLVL.

The rearrangement joins TRBV6-6 to TRBJ2-7; possible D gene TRBD1, 6 bases. The CDR3 contains 12 residues. Germline CDR1 and CDR2: MNHNY and SVGAGI (reference sequence). V lost 5 bases and J lost 6, with 11 bases in between. The CDR3 here is CASSQIRGEQYF. DNA for the CDR3: TGTGCCAGCAGTCAGATCAGGGGCGAGCAGTACTTC.

This clone was detected only once. DNA for the CDR3: TGTGCCAGCAGCTTGACAGGGGCGTCTGGAAACACCATATATTTT. This encodes CASSLTGASGNTIYF. The chain links TRBV5-6 to TRBJ1-3; 7 bases line up with TRBD1. Germline V lookup: CDR1 SGHDT, CDR2 YYEEEE. The CDR3 covers 15 residues. V shed 1 base, J shed 1 base, and the junction held 2 bases outside the gene matches.

The chain is built from TRBV12-5 and TRBJ1-6; perhaps TRBD1 as D (6 bases). The length of the CDR3 is 19 residues. V gave up 1 base and J gave up 0 bases, with 16 bases separating them. Germline V CDR1 and CDR2: LGHNT, FRNRAP. This chain's CDR3 is CASGLAIQTGSSYNSPLHF. CDR3 sequence (DNA): TGTGCTAGTGGTTTGGCCATTCAAACAGGGAGCTCCTATAATTCACCCCTCCACTTT.

V is TRBV14 and J is TRBJ2-4, with 7 bases fitting TRBD2. V lost 3 bases to trimming and J lost 6 bases; unmatched junction nucleotides: 11. Germline assignment: CDR1 SGHDN and CDR2 FVKESK. The length of the CDR3 is 16 residues. CDR3 nucleotide sequence: TGTGCCAGCAGCCAGACGGTCGGGGGGTCTGGAAACATTCAGTACTTC. Protein sequence: CASSQTVGGSGNIQYF.

This chain uses TRBV7-9 with TRBJ2-3; tentatively, D is TRBD1 (5 bases). CDR3 length: 17 amino acids. V gave up 5 bases and J gave up 1 base, with 19 bases separating them. The V gene's germline CDR1 is SEHNR and CDR2 FQNEAQ (reference sequence). CDR3 nucleotide sequence: TGTGCCAGCAGCGCCAGGGTTGGAGCTCTAGGCACAGATACGCAGTATTTT. Translating gives CASSARVGALGTDTQYF.

J is TRBJ1-2 and V is TRBV30, with a possible D match to TRBD1 (5 bases). The germline gives CDR1 GTSNPN, CDR2 SVGIG (reference sequence). The CDR3 is 14 amino acids. V shed 1 base and J shed 7 bases, with 16 bases lying between them. The CDR3 coding sequence is TGTGCCTGGAGTGAGGGCAGGGAAGTAGGTGGCTACACCTTC. This sequence encodes CAWSEGREVGGYTF.

This chain links TRBV4-1 with TRBJ1-5; D remains unclear. Between the trimmed V and J ends, which lost 5 bases and 4 bases, there was a span of 15 bases. Germline V gene data show CDR1 as MGHRA and CDR2 as YSYEKL. There are 15 residues in the CDR3. DNA for the CDR3: TGCGCCAGCAGCTTAGTGGTCAACGCGAATCAGCCCCAGCATTTT. Amino acid sequence: CASSLVVNANQPQHF.

Here the CDR3 reads CASSQEGHRPNTEAFF. In DNA, the CDR3 is TGCGCCAGCAGCCAAGAGGGCCACAGACCTAACACTGAAGCTTTCTTT. The V and J genes are TRBV4-3 and TRBJ1-1; no reliable D call. The CDR3 consists of 16 residues. The germline V and J ends were trimmed by 0 bases and 2 bases, with 13 bases remaining between them. CDR1 is LGHNA, CDR2 YSLEER, per germline.

J is TRBJ1-2 and V is TRBV11-2, with D possibly matching TRBD1 (6 bases). The V end was cut by 5 bases, the J end by 8 bases, with 15 bases between. The CDR3 has 13 amino acids. Germline CDR1 SGHAT, CDR2 FQNNGV. The chain's CDR3 is CASSPHRGAGYTF. CDR3 in DNA: TGTGCCAGCAGCCCCCATCGGGGGGCGGGCTACACCTTC. Full variable domain (rest looked up from reference TRBV11-2 and TRBJ1-2): EAGVAQSPRYKIIEKRQSVAFWCNPISGHATLYWYQQILGQGPKLLIQFQNNGVVDDSQLPKDRFSAERLKGVDSTLKIQPAKLEDSAVYLCASSPHRGAGYTFGSGTRLTVV.

The chain links TRBV6-6 to TRBJ1-3; D is possibly TRBD1 (5 bases). Trimming took 6 bases from V and 10 from J, leaving 22 bases between them. This CDR3 spans 15 amino acids. The germline gives CDR1 MNHNY, CDR2 SVGAGI (reference sequence). Written as DNA, the CDR3 is TGTGCCAGCAGGACTTCTACGGGGGGGGTAACAACCATATATTTT. Amino acids: CASRTSTGGVTTIYF.

The chain has TRBV30 and TRBJ1-3, with 7 bases that match TRBD1. The CDR3 contains 14 residues. V lost 3 bases, J lost 4 bases, and 6 bases stayed unmatched. CDR1 and CDR2 (germline): GTSNPN, SVGIG (reference sequence). The CDR3 is CAWREPGQGNTIYF. Written as DNA, the CDR3 is TGTGCCTGGAGGGAACCGGGACAGGGAAACACCATATATTTT.

This chain joins TRBV6-1 and TRBJ1-2, with D perhaps matching TRBD1 (5 bases). The CDR3 runs 13 residues. Germline values: CDR1 MNHNS, CDR2 SASEGT. Trimming took 9 bases from V and 2 from J, leaving 13 bases between them. The CDR3 coding sequence is TGTGCCAGTAGACTAGGACAAAACTATGGCTACACCTTC. It translates to CASRLGQNYGYTF.